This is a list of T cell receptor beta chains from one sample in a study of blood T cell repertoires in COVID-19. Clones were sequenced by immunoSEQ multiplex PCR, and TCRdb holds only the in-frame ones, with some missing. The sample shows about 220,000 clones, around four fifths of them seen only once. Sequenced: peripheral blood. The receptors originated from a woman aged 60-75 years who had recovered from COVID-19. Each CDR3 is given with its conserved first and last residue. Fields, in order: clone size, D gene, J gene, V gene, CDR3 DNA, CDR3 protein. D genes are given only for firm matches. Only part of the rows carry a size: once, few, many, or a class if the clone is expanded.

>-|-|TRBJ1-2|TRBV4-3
TGCGCCAGCAGTAGGGAGTCAGGGGCGGGCTACACCTTC
CASSRESGAGYTF
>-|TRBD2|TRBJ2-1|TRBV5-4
TGTGCCAGCAGCAGAAGCGGGGGGGCAGGGAATGAGCAGTTCTTC
CASSRSGGAGNEQFF
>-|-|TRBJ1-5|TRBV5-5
TGTGCCAGCAGCTTGGGCGTAAGTCAGCCCCAGCATTTT
CASSLGVSQPQHF
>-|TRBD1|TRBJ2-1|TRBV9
TGTGCCAGCAGCGTAGCTGGGCAGGGGGCGGGGAATGAGCAGTTCTTC
CASSVAGQGAGNEQFF
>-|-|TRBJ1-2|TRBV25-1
TGTGCCAGCAGTGAATATTACACAGTTCAAAACGGCTATGGCTACACCTTC
CASSEYYTVQNGYGYTF
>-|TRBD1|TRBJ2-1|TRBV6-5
TGTGCCAGCAGTTACACAGGGGGCTCCTACAATGAGCAGTTCTTC
CASSYTGGSYNEQFF
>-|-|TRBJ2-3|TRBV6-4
TGTGCCAGCAGTGCGATGCCTAGCGGCACAGATACGCAGTATTTT
CASSAMPSGTDTQYF
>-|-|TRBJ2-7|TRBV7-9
TGTGCCAGCAGCGGAATCGGGTACTACTCCTACGAGCAGTACTTC
CASSGIGYYSYEQYF
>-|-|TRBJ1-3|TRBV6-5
TGTGCCAGCATCGCGTCTTCTGGAAACACCATATATTTT
CASIASSGNTIYF
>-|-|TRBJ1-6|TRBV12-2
TGTGCAAGTCGCCTAGATGCCGGGACAGACTATAATTCACCCCTCCACTTT
CASRLDAGTDYNSPLHF
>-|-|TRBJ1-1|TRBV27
TGTGCCAGCAGTTTATTGGGAGATGTGAACACTGAAGCTTTCTTT
CASSLLGDVNTEAFF
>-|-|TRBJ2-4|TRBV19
TGTGCCAGTAGTATCCCCAGGCACACCAAAAACATTCAGTACTTC
CASSIPRHTKNIQYF
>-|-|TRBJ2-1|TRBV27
TGTGCCAGCAGTACTTACAATGAGCAGTTCTTC
CASSTYNEQFF
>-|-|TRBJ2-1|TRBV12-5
TGTGCTAGTGCGCTGCCTACGGCGGGGACGCGACCTGTCTCCTACAATGAGCAGTTCTTC
CASALPTAGTRPVSYNEQFF
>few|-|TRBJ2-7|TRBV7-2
TGTGCCAGCAGCTTAATGCCAACAGAGCAGTACTTC
CASSLMPTEQYF
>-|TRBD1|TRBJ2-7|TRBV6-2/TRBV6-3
TGTGCCAGCAGTTACCGGGACAGGGTGGATAGCGAGCAGTACTTC
CASSYRDRVDSEQYF
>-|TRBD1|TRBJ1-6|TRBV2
TGTGCCAGCGGACAGGGAGAAAATTCACCCCTCCACTTT
CASGQGENSPLHF
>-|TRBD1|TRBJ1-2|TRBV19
TGTGCCAGTAGCCGACAGGGAGGTAACTATGGCTACACCTTC
CASSRQGGNYGYTF
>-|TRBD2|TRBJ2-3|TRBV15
TGTGCCACCAGCAGCGGGACTAGCGGGGGATGGACAGATACGCAGTATTTT
CATSSGTSGGWTDTQYF
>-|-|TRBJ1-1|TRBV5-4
TGTGCCAGCAGCTACCAGGGTATATACACTGAAGCTTTCTTT
CASSYQGIYTEAFF
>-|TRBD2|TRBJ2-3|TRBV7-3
TGTGCCAGCAGCCTCATAGCGGGGGGGCAGGGAGATACGCAGTATTTT
CASSLIAGGQGDTQYF
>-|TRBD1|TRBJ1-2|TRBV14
TGTGCCAGCAGGGCGGGACAGGGGGATCTCACTCTCCGCGATACTAACTATGGCTACACCTTC
CASRAGQGDLTLRDTNYGYTF
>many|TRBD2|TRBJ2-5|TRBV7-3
TGTGCCAGCAAGGGGAGGGGAGAGACCCAGTACTTC
CASKGRGETQYF
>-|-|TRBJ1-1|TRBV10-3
TGTGCCATCAGGGATAGTGAGGACACTGAAGCTTTCTTT
CAIRDSEDTEAFF
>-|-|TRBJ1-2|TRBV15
TGTGCCACCCGGGGAGGGACGGGTGGCTACACCTTC
CATRGGTGGYTF
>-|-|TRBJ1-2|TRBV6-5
TGTGCCAGCAGGCAGGGCGGTGACGGCTACACCTTC
CASRQGGDGYTF
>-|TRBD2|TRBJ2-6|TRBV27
TGTGCCAGCAGTTTAAATTACCCAGATTCGGCACTAGCGGGGGGCCACTCTGGGGCCAACGTCCTGACTTTC
CASSLNYPDSALAGGHSGANVLTF
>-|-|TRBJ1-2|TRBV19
TGTGCCAGTAGTACAGGACAGAACTATGGCTACACCTTC
CASSTGQNYGYTF
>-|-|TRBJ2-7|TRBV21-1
TGTGCCAGCAGCGAGGGCGGGACGCTAATACCCTACGAGCAGTACTTC
CASSEGGTLIPYEQYF
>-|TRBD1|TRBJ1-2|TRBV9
TGTGCCAGCAGCGGAACCGGGACAGCAAACTATGGCTACACCTTC
CASSGTGTANYGYTF
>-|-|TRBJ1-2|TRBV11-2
TGTGCCAGCAGCTTAGGAGAGATCTATGGCTACACCTTC
CASSLGEIYGYTF
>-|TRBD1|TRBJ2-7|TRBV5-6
TGTGCCAGCAGGATGCAGGGACAGGGTAGTCACGAGCAGTACTTC
CASRMQGQGSHEQYF
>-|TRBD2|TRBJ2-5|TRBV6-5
TGTGCCAGCAGTTTTAGCGGGGGGCAAGAGACCCAGTACTTC
CASSFSGGQETQYF
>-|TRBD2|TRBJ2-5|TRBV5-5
TGTGCCAGCAGCTTGTCTAGCGGGGGGCTTCAAGAGACCCAGTACTTC
CASSLSSGGLQETQYF
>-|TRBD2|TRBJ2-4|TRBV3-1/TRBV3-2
TGTGCCAGCAGCCAGGGAACAGCGGGGGGTAGAAAAAACATTCAGTACTTC
CASSQGTAGGRKNIQYF
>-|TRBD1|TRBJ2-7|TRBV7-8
TGTGCCAGCAGCTTATCGGGGACAGCGGTTTACGAGCAGTACTTC
CASSLSGTAVYEQYF
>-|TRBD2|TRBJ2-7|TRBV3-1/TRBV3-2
TGTGCCAGCAGCCTCAGCGGGGGGTCACTTTACTTC
CASSLSGGSLYF
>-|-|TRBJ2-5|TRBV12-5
TGTGCTAGTGGTAGGGGAGGCGAAGAGACCCAGTACTTC
CASGRGGEETQYF
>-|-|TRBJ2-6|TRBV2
TGTGCCAGCAGTGTTAGGGGACACTCTGGGGCCAACGTCCTGACTTTC
CASSVRGHSGANVLTF
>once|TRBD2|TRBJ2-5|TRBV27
TGTGCCAGCAGTTTCGGCCAGCGGGGGAACCAAGAGACCCAGTACTTC
CASSFGQRGNQETQYF
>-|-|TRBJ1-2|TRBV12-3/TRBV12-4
TGTGCCAGCAGTTTTGTTACTAACTATGGCTACACCTTC
CASSFVTNYGYTF
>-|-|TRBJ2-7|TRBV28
TGTGCCAGCAGTTTAGGACAGCTATACGAGCAGTACTTC
CASSLGQLYEQYF
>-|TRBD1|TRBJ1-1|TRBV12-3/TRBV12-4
TGTGCCAGCAGGCCGACAGGGGCCGAAGGGGCTTTCTTT
CASRPTGAEGAFF
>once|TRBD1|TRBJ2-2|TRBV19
TGTGCCAGTAGTATCGCTCCGTACAGACAGGGGGTTTACACCGGGGAGCTGTTTTTT
CASSIAPYRQGVYTGELFF
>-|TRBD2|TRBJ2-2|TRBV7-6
TGTGCCAGCAGCTTAGCTAGCGGGGCGAACACCGGGGAGCTGTTTTTT
CASSLASGANTGELFF
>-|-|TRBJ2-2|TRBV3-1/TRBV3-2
TGTGCCAGCAGCCCCCGGTGGGGGCGTCCAGGCACCGGGGAGCTGTTTTTT
CASSPRWGRPGTGELFF
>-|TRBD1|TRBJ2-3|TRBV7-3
TGTGCCAGCAGCCAGTACAGGGGGGGCACAGATACGCAGTATTTT
CASSQYRGGTDTQYF
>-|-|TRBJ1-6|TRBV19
TGTGCCAGTAGCGGGGGGTTTACCCGAAATTCACCCCTCCACTTT
CASSGGFTRNSPLHF
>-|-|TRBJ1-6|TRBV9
TGTGCCAGCAGTCCCTCTGGGGGGGGCTTTGGTTCACCCCTCCACTTT
CASSPSGGGFGSPLHF
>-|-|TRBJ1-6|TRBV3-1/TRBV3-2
TGTGCCAGCAGACAAAGGGGCGAGTTCCCCTCCTATAATTCACCCCTCCACTTT
CASRQRGEFPSYNSPLHF
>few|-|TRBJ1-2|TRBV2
TGTGCCAGCAGCGCCCCCGGGAGGGGCGAATATGGCTACACCTTC
CASSAPGRGEYGYTF
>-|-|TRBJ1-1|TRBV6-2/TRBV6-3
TGTGCCAGCAGTCCCTCAGTAGGGCGAGGGTTAAGGAACACTGAAGCTTTCTTT
CASSPSVGRGLRNTEAFF
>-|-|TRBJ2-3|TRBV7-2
TGTGCCAGCAGCTTAGTAGACAGGCGCTACACAGATACGCAGTATTTT
CASSLVDRRYTDTQYF
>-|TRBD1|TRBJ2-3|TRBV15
TGTGCCACCAGCCCCGGGACAGGGAATACAGATACGCAGTATTTT
CATSPGTGNTDTQYF
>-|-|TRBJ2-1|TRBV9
TGTGCCAGCAGCGGGGACTCCCTAGGCGGGAAAGAGCAGTTCTTC
CASSGDSLGGKEQFF
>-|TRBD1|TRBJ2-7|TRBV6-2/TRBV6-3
TGTGCCAGCAGCCGGGACAGGTCCTACGAGCAGTACTTC
CASSRDRSYEQYF
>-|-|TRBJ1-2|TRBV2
TGTGCCAGCAGTGAACAGGGGAACTATGGCTACACCTTC
CASSEQGNYGYTF